Shown below are 21 T cell receptor beta chains from a single sample sequenced in a study of T cell responses to AZD1222 COVID-19 vaccine. Assay: immunoSEQ multiplex PCR; the TCRdb copy retains only in-frame clones and omits some. This table holds roughly 67,000 clones, about nine tenths found once. The sequenced sample was peripheral blood, obtained on day 0 of AZD1222 vaccination. Receptor source: an adult in good health.

The chain uses TRBV2 and TRBJ1-2; TRBD1 is a possible D gene (5 bases). The CDR3 has 13 residues. Germline CDR1 is SNHLY and CDR2 is FYNNEI. The V gene lost 6 bases and the J gene lost 1 base, with 9 bases spanning the gap. The DNA for the CDR3 is TGTGCCAGCAGCGCGCAGGGTAACTATGGCTACACCTTC. It codes for CASSAQGNYGYTF.

This clone was observed a handful of times. The chain has TRBV27 and TRBJ2-2; 8 bases line up with TRBD2. V lost 7 bases to trimming and J lost 7 bases; unmatched junction nucleotides: 17. Germline CDR1 is MNHEY and CDR2 is SMNVEV (reference sequence). This CDR3 contains 17 residues. This CDR3 reads CASKPSASGLSGGELFF. The CDR3 region has the DNA TGTGCCAGCAAGCCATCGGCTAGCGGGCTTTCTGGCGGGGAGCTGTTTTTT.

CDR3 region: CASSYSGDLADEQFF. CDR3 sequence (DNA): TGTGCCAGCAGTTACTCCGGCGACCTTGCGGATGAGCAGTTCTTC. The chain joins TRBV6-2 or TRBV6-3 to TRBJ2-1; D is uncertain. Germline loops: CDR1 MNHEY, CDR2 SVGEGT. There are 15 residues in the CDR3. V was trimmed by 0 bases and J by 8 bases, leaving 14 bases between them.

The gene calls are TRBV18 and TRBJ1-1; the D is unclear. Per germline, CDR1 KGHSH and CDR2 LQKENI. The CDR3 consists of 13 residues. V was cut by 3 bases and J by 11 bases, with 16 bases left in between. The CDR3 loop reads CASSPQDTFTAFF. DNA of the CDR3: TGTGCCAGCTCACCCCAAGACACTTTTACGGCTTTCTTT.

The V gene is TRBV27, the J gene TRBJ2-5; D not resolved. Trimming removed 4 bases from V and 1 base from J, with 1 base in between. The CDR3 has 11 amino acids. The germline gives CDR1 MNHEY, CDR2 SMNVEV (reference sequence). The CDR3 region has the DNA TGTGCCAGCAGTTCCCAAGAGACCCAGTACTTC. It codes for CASSSQETQYF.

V and J are TRBV7-9 and TRBJ1-1, with a possible D match to TRBD1 (5 bases). CDR1 SEHNR and CDR2 FQNEAQ come from the germline V gene (reference sequence). V gave up 5 bases and J gave up 4 bases, with 11 bases separating them. CDR3 length: 13 residues. This chain's CDR3 is CASSPGAGTEAFF. CDR3 coding DNA: TGTGCCAGCAGCCCCGGGGCAGGCACTGAAGCTTTCTTT.

The rearrangement links TRBV5-1 to TRBJ1-1, with a tentative D call TRBD1 (6 bases). Germline values: CDR1 SGHRS, CDR2 YFSETQ. The CDR3 has 14 residues. Trimming stripped 4 bases from V and 3 bases from J, with 13 bases between. CDR3 region: CASSKGHQDTEAFF. CDR3 nucleotide sequence: TGCGCCAGCAGCAAGGGACATCAAGACACTGAAGCTTTCTTT. Together with reference TRBV5-1 and TRBJ1-1, the CDR3 gives the full variable domain: KAGVTQTPRYLIKTRGQQVTLSCSPISGHRSVSWYQQTPGQGLQFLFEYFSETQRNKGNFPGRFSGRQFSNSRSEMNVSTLELGDSALYLCASSKGHQDTEAFFGQGTRLTVV.

This clone was seen only once. The rearrangement links TRBV3-1 (or the pseudogene TRBV3-2) to TRBJ2-5; TRBD2 matches 11 bases. The length of the CDR3 is 17 residues. J lost 5 bases, V lost 1 base, and 9 bases had no gene match. Germline-derived CDR1 and CDR2 are LGHDT and YNNKEL (reference sequence). In DNA, the CDR3 is TGTGCCAGCAGCCAAGTTCTACTAGCGGGAGAACGGGAGACCCAGTACTTC. Translation: CASSQVLLAGERETQYF.

The rearrangement links TRBV14 to TRBJ2-1; D is perhaps TRBD2 (6 bases). This CDR3 has 14 amino acids. V was trimmed by 3 bases and J by 7 bases, leaving 13 bases between them. Germline V CDR1 and CDR2: SGHDN, FVKESK. In DNA form, the CDR3 reads TGTGCCAGCAGCCAGTACCCCGGGGGAAATGAGCAGTTCTTC. It is translated as CASSQYPGGNEQFF.

This clone was seen a few times. This chain joins TRBV9 and TRBJ1-1, with D possibly being TRBD1 (5 bases). Germline-derived CDR1 and CDR2 are SGDLS and YYNGEE. The CDR3 is 15 amino acids. V lost 4 bases and J lost 4, with 17 bases in between. CDR3 protein: CASSPPRGASTEAFF. Here the CDR3 DNA reads TGTGCCAGCAGCCCCCCCCGCGGGGCCAGCACTGAAGCTTTCTTT.

The chain has TRBV7-6 and TRBJ1-1, with a weak D call TRBD1 (6 bases). The CDR3 contains 13 residues. Germline loops: CDR1 SGHVS, CDR2 FNYEAQ. V lost 5 bases and J lost 1, with 8 bases in between. The DNA of the CDR3 is TGTGCCAGCAGCCGGACAGCGAACACTGAAGCTTTCTTT. Its translation is CASSRTANTEAFF.

The chain carries TRBV6-2 or TRBV6-3 and TRBJ2-1; 8 nucleotides line up with TRBD1. This CDR3 is built from 16 residues. The germline V gene encodes CDR1 MNHEY and CDR2 SVGEGT. V was clipped by 5 bases and J by 9 bases; unmatched bases: 15. CDR3 residues: CASSRFQGAHRVEQFF. In nucleotides, the CDR3 is TGTGCCAGCAGTAGATTTCAGGGGGCGCATCGAGTTGAGCAGTTCTTC.

The chain is built from TRBV27 and TRBJ1-1; a weak D match, TRBD1 (5 bases). This CDR3 has 13 residues. Germline V lookup: CDR1 MNHEY, CDR2 SMNVEV (reference sequence). Trimming removed 6 bases from V and 3 bases from J, with 11 bases in between. The CDR3 DNA follows: TGTGCCAGCAGATGGGGGACGTACACTGAAGCTTTCTTT. Translation gives CASRWGTYTEAFF.

This clone was seen just once. The V call is TRBV4-2, the J call TRBJ2-1, with TRBD1 matching 8 bases. Germline V lookup: CDR1 LGHNA, CDR2 YNFKEQ. J gave up 4 bases and V 2 bases, and 7 bases lay outside the gene matches. This CDR3 is 16 amino acids long. The CDR3 here is CASSQSRDRIYNEQFF. The CDR3 DNA is TGTGCCAGCAGCCAATCCCGGGACAGGATATACAATGAGCAGTTCTTC.

The chain employs TRBV10-1 and TRBJ2-3; D remains unclear. The CDR3 is 12 amino acids. Per the germline V gene, CDR1 is WNHNN and CDR2 is SYGVQD (reference sequence). V gave up 2 bases and J gave up 6 bases, with 6 bases separating them. The CDR3 sequence is CASSENFDTQYF. The DNA of the CDR3 is TGCGCCAGCAGTGAGAACTTCGATACGCAGTATTTT.

The chain is built from TRBV3-1 (or the pseudogene TRBV3-2) and TRBJ1-1; D gene uncertain. CDR1 and CDR2 from the germline V gene are LGHDT and YNNKEL (reference sequence). The CDR3 is 13 amino acids. Trimming pared 5 bases from V and 8 bases from J, leaving 15 bases between. In DNA, the CDR3 is TGTGCCAGCAGCGGTCAGACACTCCTCGAAGCTTTCTTT. This translates into CASSGQTLLEAFF.

The chain employs TRBV4-1 and TRBJ1-1; D remains unclear. The length of the CDR3 is 13 residues. The germline CDR1 and CDR2 sequences are MGHRA and YSYEKL. Between the trimmed V and J ends, which lost 3 bases and 4 bases, there was a span of 9 bases. In DNA, the CDR3 is TGCGCCAGCAGCCACAGCTTGGGCACTGAAGCTTTCTTT. It specifies CASSHSLGTEAFF.

The chain carries TRBV5-5 and TRBJ1-5, with a tentative D call TRBD1 (6 bases). The CDR3 spans 15 residues. Germline lookup yields CDR1 SGHKS and CDR2 YYEKEE (reference sequence). Trimming removed 3 bases from V and 4 bases from J, with 14 bases in between. In nucleotides, the CDR3 is TGTGCCAGCAGCTCCATACCGGGACAAAATCAGCCCCAGCATTTT. Protein: CASSSIPGQNQPQHF.

The chain employs TRBV4-1 and TRBJ1-6; 8 nucleotides agree with TRBD1. The CDR3 is 14 residues long. The junction had 1 base not matched to a gene; V was cut back by 3 bases and J by 6 bases. Germline CDR1 and CDR2: MGHRA and YSYEKL. CDR3 loop: CASSHDRGNSPLHF. For the CDR3, the DNA is TGCGCCAGCAGCCACGACAGGGGTAATTCACCCCTCCACTTT.

V and J are TRBV5-1 and TRBJ2-2, with a possible D match to TRBD2 (6 bases). Looked up from germline, CDR1 is SGHRS and CDR2 is YFSETQ. This CDR3 is built from 15 residues. Trimming stripped 1 base from V and 5 bases from J, with 12 bases between. The chain's CDR3 is CASSLLAVETGELFF. CDR3 DNA: TGCGCCAGCAGCTTGTTAGCGGTTGAGACCGGGGAGCTGTTTTTT.

The chain is built from TRBV18 and TRBJ1-1; D ambiguous. Trimming removed 2 bases from V and 6 bases from J, with 13 bases in between. Germline loops: CDR1 KGHSH, CDR2 LQKENI. The CDR3 has 14 residues. The CDR3 coding sequence is TGTGCCAGCTCACCATTTGGAGAAGTCGCTGAAGCTTTCTTT. It encodes CASSPFGEVAEAFF.